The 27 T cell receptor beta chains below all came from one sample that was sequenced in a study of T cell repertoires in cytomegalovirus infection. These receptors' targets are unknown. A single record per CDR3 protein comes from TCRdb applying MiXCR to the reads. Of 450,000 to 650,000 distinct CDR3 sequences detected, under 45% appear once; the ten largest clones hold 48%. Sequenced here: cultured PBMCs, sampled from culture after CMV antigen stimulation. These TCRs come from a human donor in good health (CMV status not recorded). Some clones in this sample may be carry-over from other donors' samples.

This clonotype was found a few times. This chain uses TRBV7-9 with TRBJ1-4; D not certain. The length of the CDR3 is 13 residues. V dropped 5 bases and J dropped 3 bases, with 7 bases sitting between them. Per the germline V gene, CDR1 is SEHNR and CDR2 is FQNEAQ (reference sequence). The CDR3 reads CASSAPSNEKLFF. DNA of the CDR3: TGTGCCAGCAGCGCCCCCTCTAATGAAAAACTGTTTTTT.

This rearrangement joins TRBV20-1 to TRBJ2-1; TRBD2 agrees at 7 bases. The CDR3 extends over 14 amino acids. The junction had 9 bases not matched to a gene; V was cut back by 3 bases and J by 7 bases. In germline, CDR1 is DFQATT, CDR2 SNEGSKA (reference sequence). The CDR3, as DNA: TGCAGTGCTAGTAGGACTAGGCTTAAGAATGAGCAGTTCTTC. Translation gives CSASRTRLKNEQFF.

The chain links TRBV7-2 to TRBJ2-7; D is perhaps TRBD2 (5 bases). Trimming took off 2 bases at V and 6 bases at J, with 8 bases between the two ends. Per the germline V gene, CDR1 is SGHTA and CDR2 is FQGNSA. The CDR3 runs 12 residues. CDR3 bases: TGTGCCAGCAGCTTAATGGGAGTCGAGCAGTACTTC. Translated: CASSLMGVEQYF.

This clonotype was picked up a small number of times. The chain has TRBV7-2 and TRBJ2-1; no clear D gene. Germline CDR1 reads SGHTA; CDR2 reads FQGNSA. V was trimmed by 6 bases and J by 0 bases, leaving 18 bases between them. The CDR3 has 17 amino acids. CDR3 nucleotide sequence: TGTGCCAGCAGACCAAGGTGGCTACAATACTCCTACAATGAGCAGTTCTTC. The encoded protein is CASRPRWLQYSYNEQFF.

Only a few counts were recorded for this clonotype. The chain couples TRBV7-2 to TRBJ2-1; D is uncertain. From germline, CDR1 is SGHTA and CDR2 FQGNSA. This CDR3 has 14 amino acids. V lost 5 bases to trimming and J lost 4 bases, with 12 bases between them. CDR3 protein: CASSALTVYNEQFF. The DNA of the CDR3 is TGTGCCAGCAGCGCGCTGACTGTTTACAATGAGCAGTTCTTC.

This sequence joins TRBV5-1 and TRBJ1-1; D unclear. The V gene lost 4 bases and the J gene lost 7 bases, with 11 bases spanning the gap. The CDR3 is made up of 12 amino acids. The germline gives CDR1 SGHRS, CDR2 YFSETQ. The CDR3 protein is CASSPAGGEAFF. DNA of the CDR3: TGCGCCAGCAGCCCGGCGGGTGGTGAAGCTTTCTTT.

The CDR3, as DNA: TGTGCCAGCAGCCGGGACAGGGGGCAAGGGGATCAGCCCCAGCATTTT. It encodes CASSRDRGQGDQPQHF. The gene calls are TRBV6-5 and TRBJ1-5; 12 nucleotides match TRBD1. The germline gives CDR1 MNHEY, CDR2 SVGAGI. The V and J ends lost 6 bases and 5 bases, in that order; junction bases with no gene match: 8. This CDR3 is 16 amino acids long.

The CDR3 DNA is TGTGCCAGCTCACGCCGGGACGGCAATGAAAAACTGTTTTTT. Translated, it gives CASSRRDGNEKLFF. The chain couples TRBV18 to TRBJ1-4; weak D call: TRBD1 (5 bases). The CDR3 has 14 amino acids. Trimming pared 4 bases from V and 5 bases from J, leaving 11 bases between. The germline V gene encodes CDR1 KGHSH and CDR2 LQKENI.

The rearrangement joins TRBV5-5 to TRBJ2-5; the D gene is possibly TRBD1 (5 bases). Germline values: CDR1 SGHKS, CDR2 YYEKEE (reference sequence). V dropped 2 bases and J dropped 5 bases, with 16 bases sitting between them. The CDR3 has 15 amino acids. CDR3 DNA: TGTGCCAGCAGCTTTTTGGGGCAACCAGAGGAGACCCAGTACTTC. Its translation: CASSFLGQPEETQYF.

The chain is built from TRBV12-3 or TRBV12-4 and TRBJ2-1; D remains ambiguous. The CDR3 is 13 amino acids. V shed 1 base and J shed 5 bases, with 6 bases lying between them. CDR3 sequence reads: CASSLDLNNEQFF. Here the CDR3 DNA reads TGTGCCAGCAGTTTAGATCTGAACAATGAGCAGTTCTTC.

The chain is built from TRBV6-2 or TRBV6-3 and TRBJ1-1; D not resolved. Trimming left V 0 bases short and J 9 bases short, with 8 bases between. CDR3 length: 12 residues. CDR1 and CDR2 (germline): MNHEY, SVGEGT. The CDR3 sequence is CASSYSSLQAFF. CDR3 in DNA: TGTGCCAGCAGTTACTCGTCTCTTCAAGCTTTCTTT.

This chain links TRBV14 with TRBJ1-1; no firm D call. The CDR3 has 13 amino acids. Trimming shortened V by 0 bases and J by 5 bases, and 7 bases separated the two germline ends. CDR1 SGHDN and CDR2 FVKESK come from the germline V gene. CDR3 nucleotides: TGTGCCAGCAGCCAAGATTTTTTGACTGAAGCTTTCTTT. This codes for CASSQDFLTEAFF.

CDR3 bases: TGTGCCAGCAGCCCAACCCGCCGGGCGGCTGGAAACACCATATATTTT. Protein sequence: CASSPTRRAAGNTIYF. This sequence joins TRBV7-8 and TRBJ1-3, with D uncertain. The CDR3 has 16 residues. The germline V gene encodes CDR1 SGHVS and CDR2 FQNEAQ. V lost 5 bases and J lost 2, with 16 bases in between.

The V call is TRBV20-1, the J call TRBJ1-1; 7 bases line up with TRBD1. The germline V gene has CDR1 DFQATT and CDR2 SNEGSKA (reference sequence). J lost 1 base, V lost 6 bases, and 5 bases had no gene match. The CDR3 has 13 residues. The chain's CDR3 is CSARGRGNTEAFF. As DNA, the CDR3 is TGCAGTGCAAGGGGGCGGGGGAACACTGAAGCTTTCTTT.

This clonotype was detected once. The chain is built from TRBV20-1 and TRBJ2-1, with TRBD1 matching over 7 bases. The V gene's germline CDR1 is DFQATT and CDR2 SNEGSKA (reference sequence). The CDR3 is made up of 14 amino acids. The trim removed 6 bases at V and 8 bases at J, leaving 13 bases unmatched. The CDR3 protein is CSARRQGAVYEQFF. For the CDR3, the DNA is TGCAGTGCGCGGAGACAGGGAGCTGTCTATGAGCAGTTCTTC.

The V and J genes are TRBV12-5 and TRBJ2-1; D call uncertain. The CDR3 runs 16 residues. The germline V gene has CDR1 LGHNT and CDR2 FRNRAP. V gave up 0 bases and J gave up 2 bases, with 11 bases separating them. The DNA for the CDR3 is TGTGCTAGTGGTTTGGTACCTGCAGGAACCTACAATGAGCAGTTCTTC. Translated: CASGLVPAGTYNEQFF.

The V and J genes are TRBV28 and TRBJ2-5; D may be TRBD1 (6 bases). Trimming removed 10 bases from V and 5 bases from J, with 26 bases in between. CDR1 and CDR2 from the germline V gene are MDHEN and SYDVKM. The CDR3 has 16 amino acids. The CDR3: CAISTIWTAPSETQYF. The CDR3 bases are TGTGCCATATCGACAATTTGGACAGCACCGTCGGAGACCCAGTACTTC.

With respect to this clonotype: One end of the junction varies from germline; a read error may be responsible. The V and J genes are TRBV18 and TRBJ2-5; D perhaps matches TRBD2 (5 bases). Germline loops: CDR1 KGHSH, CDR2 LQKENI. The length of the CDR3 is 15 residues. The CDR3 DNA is TGTGCCAGCTCATCTGTGTCCGGCGGGTCCGAGACCCAGAACTTC. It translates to CASSSVSGGSETQNF.

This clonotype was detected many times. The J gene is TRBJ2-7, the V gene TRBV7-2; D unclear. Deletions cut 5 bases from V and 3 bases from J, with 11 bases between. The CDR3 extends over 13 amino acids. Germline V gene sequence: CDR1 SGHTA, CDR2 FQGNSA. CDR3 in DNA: TGTGCCAGCAGCCGAACTGCTTTCTACGAGCAGTACTTC. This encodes CASSRTAFYEQYF.

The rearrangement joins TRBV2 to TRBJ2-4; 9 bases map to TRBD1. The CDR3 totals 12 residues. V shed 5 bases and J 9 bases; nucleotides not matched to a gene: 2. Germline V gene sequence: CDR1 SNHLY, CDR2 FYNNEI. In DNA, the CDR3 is TGTGCCAGCAGTACAGGGGGCTCCATTCAGTACTTC. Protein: CASSTGGSIQYF.

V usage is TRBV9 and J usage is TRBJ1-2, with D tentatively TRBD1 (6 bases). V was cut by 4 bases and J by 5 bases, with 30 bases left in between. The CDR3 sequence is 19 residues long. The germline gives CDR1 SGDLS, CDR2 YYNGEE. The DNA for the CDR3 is TGTGCCAGCAGCCCAACAAAATTACTTCGGGACACTTCCTCTTATGGCTACACCTTC. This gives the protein CASSPTKLLRDTSSYGYTF.

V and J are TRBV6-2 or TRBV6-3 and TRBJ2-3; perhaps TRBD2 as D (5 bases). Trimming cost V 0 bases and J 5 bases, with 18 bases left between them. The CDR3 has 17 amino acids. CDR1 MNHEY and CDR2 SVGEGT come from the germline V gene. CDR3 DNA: TGTGCCAGCAGTTACTCGATGTTTCAGGCGGCGGGAGATACGCAGTATTTT. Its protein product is CASSYSMFQAAGDTQYF.

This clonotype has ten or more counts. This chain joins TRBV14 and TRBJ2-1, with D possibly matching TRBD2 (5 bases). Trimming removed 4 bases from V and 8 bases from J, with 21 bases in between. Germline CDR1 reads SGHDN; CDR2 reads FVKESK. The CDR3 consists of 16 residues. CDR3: CASSLPLFPGLDEQFF. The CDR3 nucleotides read TGTGCCAGCAGCCTTCCGCTTTTTCCGGGGTTAGATGAGCAGTTCTTC.

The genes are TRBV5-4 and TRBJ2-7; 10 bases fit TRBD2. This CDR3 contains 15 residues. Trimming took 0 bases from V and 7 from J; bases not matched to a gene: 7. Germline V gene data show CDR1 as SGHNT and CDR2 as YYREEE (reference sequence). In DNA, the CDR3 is TGTGCCAGCAGCTTGGTGTGGGCTAGCGGGGGTGAGCAGTACTTC. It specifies CASSLVWASGGEQYF.

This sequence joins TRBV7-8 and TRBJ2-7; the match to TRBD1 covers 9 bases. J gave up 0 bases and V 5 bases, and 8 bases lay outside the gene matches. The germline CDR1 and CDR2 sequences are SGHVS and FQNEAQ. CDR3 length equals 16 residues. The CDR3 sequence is CASSTLGTGFSYEQYF. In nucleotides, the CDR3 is TGTGCCAGCAGCACCCTCGGGACAGGGTTCTCCTACGAGCAGTACTTC.

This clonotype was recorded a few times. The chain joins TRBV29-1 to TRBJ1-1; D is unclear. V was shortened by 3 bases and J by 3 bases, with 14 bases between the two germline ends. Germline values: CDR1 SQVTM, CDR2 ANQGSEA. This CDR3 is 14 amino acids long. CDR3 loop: CSVDRPTPDTEAFF. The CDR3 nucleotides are TGCAGCGTTGACCGGCCGACTCCCGACACTGAAGCTTTCTTT.

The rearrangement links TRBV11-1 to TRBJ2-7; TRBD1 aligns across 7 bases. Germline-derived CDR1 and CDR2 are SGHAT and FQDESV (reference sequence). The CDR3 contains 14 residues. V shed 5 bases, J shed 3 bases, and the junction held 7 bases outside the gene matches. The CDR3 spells CASSPAGTVYEQYF. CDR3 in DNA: TGTGCCAGCAGCCCTGCCGGGACAGTCTACGAGCAGTACTTC.